Listed here are 26 T cell receptor beta chains from one sample, sequenced in a study of blood T cell repertoires in COVID-19 (dated by TCRdb to 2018 to 2021). The protocol used for the library was the immunoSEQ multiplex PCR assay. TCRdb limited this immuneACCESS table to in-frame rearrangements with V and J called. A share of clones is missing; checked studies link under half to unresolved V genes, and the rest is unexplained. Recorded for this sample are around 250,000 clones; approximately 88% of them occurred a single time. The top ten hold 3% to 3.5% of the sample. Sample: PBMCs or T cells enriched from blood (not recorded which). The receptors come from a woman in her thirties or forties who had been exposed to COVID-19.

J is TRBJ1-2 and V is TRBV6-2 or TRBV6-3, with 8 bases matching TRBD1. Germline-derived CDR1 and CDR2 are MNHEY and SVGEGT. The V segment lost 0 bases and the J segment 4 bases; nucleotides outside the gene matches: 7. The CDR3 is made up of 16 amino acids. The CDR3 protein is CASSYSPDRVGYGYTF. Here the CDR3 DNA reads TGTGCCAGCAGTTACTCCCCGGACAGGGTCGGCTATGGCTACACCTTC.

The chain employs TRBV28 and TRBJ1-5; D might be TRBD1 (6 bases). With 10 bases removed from V and 0 bases from J, the gap between germline ends came to 16 bases. The CDR3 is 15 amino acids. Germline CDR1 is MDHEN and CDR2 is SYDVKM. In nucleotides, the CDR3 is TGTGCCATCTCACCGGGACACAATAGCAATCAGCCCCAGCATTTT. Encoded protein: CAISPGHNSNQPQHF.

CDR3 in amino acids: CASSFQGSPRDTQYF. The CDR3 DNA follows: TGTGCCAGCAGCTTCCAGGGTTCCCCAAGGGATACGCAGTATTTT. V usage is TRBV7-8 and J usage is TRBJ2-3, with D perhaps matching TRBD1 (5 bases). The CDR3 spans 15 residues. Trimming took off 3 bases at V and 6 bases at J, with 16 bases between the two ends. The germline gives CDR1 SGHVS, CDR2 FQNEAQ.

The chain carries TRBV19 and TRBJ1-1, with D possibly being TRBD1 (5 bases). Germline V CDR1 and CDR2: LNHDA, SQIVND (reference sequence). The CDR3 totals 12 residues. With 11 bases removed from V and 3 bases from J, the gap between germline ends came to 13 bases. DNA of the CDR3: TGTGCCTCAGGGCTAGACGACACTGAAGCTTTCTTT. This sequence encodes CASGLDDTEAFF.

J is TRBJ1-6 and V is TRBV14, with TRBD1 identical over 7 bases. J gave up 8 bases and V 2 bases, and 6 bases lay outside the gene matches. The CDR3 totals 15 residues. Looked up from germline, CDR1 is SGHDN and CDR2 is FVKESK. CDR3 coding DNA: TGTGCCAGCAGCCAATACCGGGACAGCGATTCACCCCTCCACTTT. Translated: CASSQYRDSDSPLHF.

This rearrangement joins TRBV28 to TRBJ2-5, with 10 bases that match TRBD1. Germline trimming cut 6 bases from V and 5 bases from J; bases unmatched to any gene: 9. The CDR3 has 15 residues. Germline loops: CDR1 MDHEN, CDR2 SYDVKM. As DNA, the CDR3 is TGTGCCAGCAGCCGGGACAGGGGAGTTATGGAGACCCAGTACTTC. Its translation: CASSRDRGVMETQYF.

V is TRBV27 and J is TRBJ1-2; possible D gene TRBD1, 5 bases. V was pared by 0 bases and J by 5 bases, with 16 bases between. This CDR3 spans 16 amino acids. Germline CDR1 and CDR2: MNHEY and SMNVEV (reference sequence). CDR3 bases: TGTGCCAGCAGTTTATCGAATCCATGGGGGGGATATGGCTACACCTTC. Translating it yields CASSLSNPWGGYGYTF.

The chain recombines TRBV7-9 with TRBJ2-1, with D possibly TRBD1 on 6 matching bases. V was clipped by 5 bases and J by 5 bases, with 10 bases between them. CDR1 is SEHNR, CDR2 FQNEAQ, per germline (reference sequence). The CDR3 has 13 residues. This CDR3 is CASSGQLDNEQFF. DNA for the CDR3: TGTGCCAGCAGCGGACAGTTGGACAATGAGCAGTTCTTC.

This rearrangement joins TRBV5-5 to TRBJ1-2; 9 nucleotides agree with TRBD1. The CDR3 length is 16 residues. Unmatched junction bases numbered 11, after V lost 0 bases and J lost 8 bases. From germline, CDR1 is SGHKS and CDR2 YYEKEE (reference sequence). CDR3 region: CASSLDHRGRVGGYTF. CDR3 nucleotide sequence: TGTGCCAGCAGCTTGGACCACAGGGGGCGAGTGGGAGGCTACACCTTC.

The gene calls are TRBV2 and TRBJ1-2, with 7 bases that match TRBD1. The V gene's germline CDR1 is SNHLY and CDR2 FYNNEI. The CDR3 is 14 residues long. Trimming removed 2 bases from V and 5 bases from J; junction bases left unmatched: 5. This chain's CDR3 is CASSEMTGPYGYTF. As DNA, the CDR3 is TGTGCCAGCAGTGAAATGACAGGGCCTTATGGCTACACCTTC.

V usage is TRBV5-1 and J usage is TRBJ2-5; TRBD2 matches 13 bases. Trimming cost V 0 bases and J 3 bases; bases outside gene matches: 8. In germline, CDR1 is SGHRS, CDR2 YFSETQ. The CDR3 loop spans 18 amino acids. CDR3 in amino acids: CASSLATSGGAGKETQYF. The CDR3 nucleotides are TGCGCCAGCAGCTTGGCCACTAGCGGGGGGGCCGGCAAAGAGACCCAGTACTTC.

J is TRBJ1-5 and V is TRBV19; a possible D gene is TRBD1 (5 bases). V lost 5 bases to trimming and J lost 3 bases, with 14 bases between them. The CDR3 contains 15 residues. CDR1 is LNHDA and CDR2 is SQIVND in the germline V gene (reference sequence). The CDR3 here is CASSGGTVSNQPQHF. For the CDR3, the DNA is TGTGCCAGTAGTGGAGGGACCGTCTCCAATCAGCCCCAGCATTTT. The variable domain in full, completed from reference TRBV19 and TRBJ1-5, reads DGGITQSPKYLFRKEGQNVTLSCEQNLNHDAMYWYRQDPGQGLRLIYYSQIVNDFQKGDIAEGYSVSREKKESFPLTVTSAQKNPTAFYLCASSGGTVSNQPQHFGDGTRLSIL.

The CDR3 here is CATSSPGQLSWQFF. Written as DNA, the CDR3 is TGTGCCACCAGCAGCCCTGGTCAGTTATCTTGGCAGTTCTTC. The chain links TRBV15 to TRBJ2-1; D gene ambiguous. Germline CDR1 is LNHNV and CDR2 is YYDKDF (reference sequence). The CDR3 is 14 residues long. V was pared by 3 bases and J by 12 bases, with 18 bases between.

This clone was seen a few times. This chain uses TRBV7-2 with TRBJ1-1; D is undetermined. Germline lookup yields CDR1 SGHTA and CDR2 FQGNSA. The ends were cut back, 5 bases at V and 1 base at J, with 8 bases in the middle. CDR3 length: 13 residues. The CDR3 protein is CASSVTANTEAFF. CDR3 DNA sequence: TGTGCCAGCAGCGTAACAGCGAACACTGAAGCTTTCTTT.

V is TRBV29-1 and J is TRBJ1-1, with D perhaps matching TRBD1 (5 bases). Trimming stripped 7 bases from V and 1 base from J, with 7 bases between. The V gene's germline CDR1 is SQVTM and CDR2 ANQGSEA. The CDR3 consists of 11 residues. CDR3 in DNA: TGCAGCGGTAGGGGGAACACTGAAGCTTTCTTT. Translation gives CSGRGNTEAFF.

The chain recombines TRBV19 with TRBJ2-3, with 12 bases lining up with TRBD2. This CDR3 region has 16 residues. Germline CDR1 is LNHDA and CDR2 is SQIVND (reference sequence). Trimming at V came to 1 base and at J to 6 bases, leaving 5 bases not matched to a gene. Here the CDR3 reads CASSIALAGGPDTQYF. Here the CDR3 DNA reads TGTGCCAGTAGTATAGCACTAGCGGGGGGTCCTGATACGCAGTATTTT.

V usage is TRBV18 and J usage is TRBJ2-7, with TRBD1 matching over 7 bases. The J segment lost 7 bases and the V segment lost 4 bases, leaving 13 bases of the junction unmatched. There are 15 residues in the CDR3. Germline V gene lookup returns CDR1 KGHSH and CDR2 LQKENI. The CDR3 coding sequence is TGTGCCAGCTCACTAACGACAGGGCGCCTAGGGGAGCAGTACTTC. Its protein product is CASSLTTGRLGEQYF.

V is TRBV7-2 and J is TRBJ2-2; 10 nucleotides agree with TRBD1. The CDR3 extends over 15 amino acids. Germline V gives CDR1 SGHTA, CDR2 FQGNSA. Trimming took 5 bases from V and 4 from J; bases not matched to a gene: 4. The CDR3 loop reads CASSPRTGGTGELFF. As DNA, the CDR3 is TGTGCCAGCAGCCCCCGGACAGGGGGCACCGGGGAGCTGTTTTTT.

V gene TRBV7-2 combines with J gene TRBJ1-6; D might be TRBD1 (5 bases). Germline CDR1 is SGHTA and CDR2 is FQGNSA. The V end lost 2 bases, the J end lost 8 bases, and 13 bases lay between the germline ends. This CDR3 spans 15 amino acids. The CDR3 sequence is CASSLYVWGDSPLHF. The DNA of the CDR3 is TGTGCCAGCAGCTTATATGTATGGGGGGATTCACCCCTCCACTTT.

The V and J genes are TRBV7-6 and TRBJ1-3, with D unresolved. The CDR3 is made up of 15 amino acids. V lost 0 bases, J lost 1 base, and 7 bases lay in between. In germline, CDR1 is SGHVS, CDR2 FNYEAQ. The CDR3 here is CASSLAAGSGNTIYF. The CDR3 DNA sequence: TGTGCCAGCAGCTTAGCGGCGGGGTCTGGAAACACCATATATTTT.

The rearrangement links TRBV3-1 (or the pseudogene TRBV3-2) to TRBJ1-2; D unclear. Germline assignment: CDR1 LGHDT and CDR2 YNNKEL (reference sequence). The CDR3 consists of 16 residues. The germline V and J ends were trimmed by 5 bases and 3 bases, with 19 bases remaining between them. The CDR3 is CASSTRFGVLDYGYTF. CDR3 sequence (DNA): TGTGCCAGCAGCACAAGATTCGGGGTTCTGGACTATGGCTACACCTTC.

The chain has TRBV7-9 and TRBJ1-5, with TRBD1 as a possible D gene (6 bases). Trimming stripped 0 bases from V and 6 bases from J, with 12 bases between. CDR1 is SEHNR, CDR2 FQNEAQ, per germline (reference sequence). The CDR3 is made up of 15 amino acids. Here the CDR3 DNA reads TGTGCCAGCAGCTTAGCGGGCCCAGGGGTTCAGCCCCAGCATTTT. Translated, it gives CASSLAGPGVQPQHF. Supplemented by reference TRBV7-9 and TRBJ1-5, the full variable domain reads DTGVSQNPRHKITKRGQNVTFRCDPISEHNRLYWYRQTLGQGPEFLTYFQNEAQLEKSRLLSDRFSAERPKGSFSTLEIQRTEQGDSAMYLCASSLAGPGVQPQHFGDGTRLSIL.

This clone was seen a few times. The chain joins TRBV7-2 to TRBJ2-7; 10 bases match TRBD1. The V gene end was trimmed by 5 bases and the J gene end by 3 bases; junction bases not matched to a gene: 4. Looked up from germline, CDR1 is SGHTA and CDR2 is FQGNSA. CDR3 length: 14 residues. The CDR3: CASSDRTGGYEQYF. The CDR3, as DNA: TGTGCCAGCAGCGACCGGACAGGGGGCTACGAGCAGTACTTC.

The chain joins TRBV6-5 to TRBJ1-2, with a tentative D call TRBD1 (5 bases). The germline CDR1 and CDR2 sequences are MNHEY and SVGAGI. CDR3 length equals 13 residues. Deletions cut 5 bases from V and 6 bases from J, with 13 bases between. CDR3 amino acids: CASSKTEGNGYTF. The CDR3 nucleotides are TGTGCCAGCAGTAAGACGGAGGGGAATGGCTACACCTTC.

The chain couples TRBV18 to TRBJ2-1; 7 bases agree with TRBD1. V lost 6 bases and J lost 5; bases outside the gene matches: 10. The CDR3 contains 15 residues. The germline V gene encodes CDR1 KGHSH and CDR2 LQKENI. CDR3 DNA sequence: TGTGCCAGCTCTCCAAGACAGGGTATTAACAATGAGCAGTTCTTC. This codes for CASSPRQGINNEQFF.

The V and J genes are TRBV28 and TRBJ1-2, with D maybe TRBD1 (5 bases). The CDR3 consists of 17 residues. CDR1 MDHEN and CDR2 SYDVKM come from the germline V gene. V gave up 1 base and J gave up 3 bases, with 18 bases separating them. CDR3 sequence (DNA): TGTGCCAGCAGTTTATTACCCCCCAGGGAGGCGGACTATGGCTACACCTTC. Protein product: CASSLLPPREADYGYTF.